This paragraph reports one T cell receptor (beta chain). The source of the sample is a study of cytomegalovirus exposure and HLA in healthy donors. The CDR3 runs to 11 residues. Germline V gene sequence: CDR1 DFQATT, CDR2 SNEGSKA (reference sequence). The V and J ends lost 3 bases and 3 bases respectively, with 4 bases between them. Sequencing was performed with immunoSEQ multiplex PCR; in TCRdb, only in-frame clones are kept and a portion is missing. The table lists about 160,000 clones, approximately 96% of them singletons. Sample: PBMCs. The receptor's source is a young woman in good health and CMV-seronegative. This chain uses TRBV20-1 with TRBJ2-3; D gene unclear. CDR3 region: CSASGTDTQYF. The CDR3 DNA reads as TGCAGTGCTAGCGGGACAGATACGCAGTATTTT.